The next 24 T cell receptor beta chains were all read from a single sample in a study of Ad26.COV2.S vaccination and SARS-CoV-2 variants. Some clones are missing from TCRdb's copy, which holds only in-frame ones; the method was immunoSEQ multiplex PCR. Of some 400,000 clones detected, approximately 91% appear once; the ten largest clones hold approximately 1.9%. Treatment indicated: approximately 18 received Ad26.COV2.S at low or high dose, single or two shots; about 5 received placebo; per-sample allocation not given. Day 63 after the first vaccine or placebo injection was the time point for sampling. The sequencing used peripheral blood, collected in a trial of Ad26.COV2.S vaccine versus placebo. All receptors derive from a person aged 18 to 65 who received the Ad26.COV2.S COVID-19 vaccine or a placebo.

The chain joins TRBV19 to TRBJ1-5; D gene uncertain. The CDR3 covers 15 residues. With 5 bases removed from V and 2 bases from J, the gap between germline ends came to 13 bases. Per germline, CDR1 LNHDA and CDR2 SQIVND (reference sequence). The CDR3 loop is CASSQFSGGNQPQHF. The CDR3 DNA sequence: TGTGCCAGTAGTCAGTTTTCCGGGGGCAATCAGCCCCAGCATTTT.

V gene TRBV9 combines with J gene TRBJ1-2, with D possibly TRBD1 on 5 matching bases. CDR3 size: 16 residues. V was shortened by 2 bases and J by 8 bases, with 22 bases between the two germline ends. Germline V lookup: CDR1 SGDLS, CDR2 YYNGEE. Here the CDR3 reads CASSVERTAREGGYTF. DNA for the CDR3: TGTGCCAGCAGCGTGGAAAGGACGGCCAGGGAAGGAGGCTACACCTTC.

This clone showed up just once. V gene TRBV3-1 (or the pseudogene TRBV3-2) combines with J gene TRBJ2-7; 9 bases are shared with TRBD2. Germline V CDR1 and CDR2: LGHDT, YNNKEL (reference sequence). The CDR3 is 17 amino acids. V dropped 5 bases and J dropped 5; count of bases not matched to a gene: 16. The CDR3 DNA is TGTGCCAGCAGCTTCCATGGCGGAGCGGGAGGACGCCACGAGCAGTACTTC. The encoded protein is CASSFHGGAGGRHEQYF.

This clone has just one count. V usage is TRBV6-5 and J usage is TRBJ2-7, with TRBD1 as a possible D gene (7 bases). The CDR3 has 15 amino acids. The V and J ends lost 6 bases and 4 bases respectively, with 19 bases between them. Germline assignment: CDR1 MNHEY and CDR2 SVGAGI. CDR3 sequence: CASRPEGAGDYEQYF. DNA of the CDR3: TGTGCCAGCAGGCCGGAGGGGGCAGGGGATTACGAGCAGTACTTC.

V usage is TRBV2 and J usage is TRBJ1-1, with D possibly TRBD1 on 6 matching bases. The CDR3 has 13 residues. With 5 bases removed from V and 1 base from J, the gap between germline ends came to 8 bases. Germline V lookup: CDR1 SNHLY, CDR2 FYNNEI. The CDR3 coding sequence is TGTGCCAGCAGTACACAGGGGAACACTGAAGCTTTCTTT. This gives the protein CASSTQGNTEAFF.

The J gene is TRBJ1-5, the V gene TRBV12-3 or TRBV12-4; D gene ambiguous. With 5 bases removed from V and 7 bases from J, the gap between germline ends came to 9 bases. The CDR3 extends over 12 amino acids. The DNA for the CDR3 is TGTGCCAGCAGTCGCCTCGGACAGCCCCAGCATTTT. This encodes CASSRLGQPQHF.

The V and J genes are TRBV7-9 and TRBJ2-7; D is unclear. Trimming pared 5 bases from V and 7 bases from J, leaving 18 bases between. The germline CDR1 and CDR2 sequences are SEHNR and FQNEAQ (reference sequence). The CDR3 is made up of 14 amino acids. The CDR3 DNA reads as TGTGCCAGCAGCCCACCGGGCCTAAATGGGGAGCAGTACTTC. It is translated as CASSPPGLNGEQYF.

The chain couples TRBV4-1 to TRBJ2-2; D is ambiguous. The V end lost 0 bases, the J end lost 1 base, and 6 bases lay between the germline ends. CDR3 length: 15 amino acids. The V gene's germline CDR1 is MGHRA and CDR2 YSYEKL. The CDR3 is CASSQETVNTGELFF. The CDR3 DNA sequence: TGCGCCAGCAGCCAAGAGACGGTGAACACCGGGGAGCTGTTTTTT.

This clone was observed a single time. This chain connects TRBV28 to TRBJ2-7, with D possibly matching TRBD1 (8 bases). Trimming removed 6 bases at V and 3 bases at J, with 12 bases between. The germline V gene encodes CDR1 MDHEN and CDR2 SYDVKM. CDR3 length equals 13 residues. The CDR3 nucleotides read TGTGCCAGCAGAAGCGGGACAGGCTACGAGCAGTACTTC. It specifies CASRSGTGYEQYF. Drawing the rest from reference TRBV28 and TRBJ2-7, the complete variable domain is DVKVTQSSRYLVKRTGEKVFLECVQDMDHENMFWYRQDPGLGLRLIYFSYDVKMKEKGDIPEGYSVSREKKERFSLILESASTNQTSMYLCASRSGTGYEQYFGPGTRLTVT.

The gene calls are TRBV24-1 and TRBJ1-2; D ambiguous. Trimming cost V 7 bases and J 8 bases, with 16 bases left between them. Germline V gives CDR1 KGHDR, CDR2 SFDVKD. The CDR3 runs to 13 residues. The CDR3 spells CATSSGIFGGYTF. The CDR3 DNA reads as TGTGCCACCAGCTCTGGGATTTTTGGAGGCTACACCTTC.

This chain connects TRBV4-1 to TRBJ1-2, with D tentatively TRBD1 (6 bases). The length of the CDR3 is 16 residues. Germline V gene sequence: CDR1 MGHRA, CDR2 YSYEKL. Trimming removed 3 bases at V and 8 bases at J, with 22 bases between. The chain's CDR3 is CASSHSRDRNPEGYTF. CDR3 nucleotide sequence: TGCGCCAGCAGCCATTCTCGTGACAGGAACCCTGAAGGCTACACCTTC.

This chain uses TRBV6-5 with TRBJ2-7; TRBD1 aligns across 9 bases. Germline V gene data show CDR1 as MNHEY and CDR2 as SVGAGI. The CDR3 consists of 15 residues. The junction had 11 bases not matched to a gene; V was cut back by 5 bases and J by 6 bases. The CDR3 nucleotides are TGTGCCAGCAGTAAACCGGGACAGGGTTTTTTCGAGCAGTACTTC. Encoded protein: CASSKPGQGFFEQYF.

This clone was seen a few times. The chain is built from TRBV9 and TRBJ2-1; D possibly corresponds to TRBD2 (5 bases). The V end lost 3 bases, the J end lost 1 base, and 20 bases lay between the germline ends. The germline CDR1 and CDR2 sequences are SGDLS and YYNGEE. This CDR3 region has 18 residues. The CDR3 sequence is CASSEDLPQVSSYNEQFF. The CDR3 DNA is TGTGCCAGCAGCGAGGACTTACCGCAGGTATCATCCTACAATGAGCAGTTCTTC.

The J gene is TRBJ2-7, the V gene TRBV15; D is unclear. This CDR3 is built from 13 residues. The V gene lost 3 bases and the J gene lost 3 bases, with 9 bases spanning the gap. CDR1 and CDR2 (germline): LNHNV, YYDKDF (reference sequence). DNA of the CDR3: TGTGCCACCAGCAGGCCCTCGGGCTACGAGCAGTACTTC. Translating it yields CATSRPSGYEQYF. Complete variable domain (other parts from reference TRBV15 and TRBJ2-7): DAMVIQNPRYQVTQFGKPVTLSCSQTLNHNVMYWYQQKSSQAPKLLFHYYDKDFNNEADTPDNFQSRRPNTSFCFLDIRSPGLGDTAMYLCATSRPSGYEQYFGPGTRLTVT.

This clone is a singleton in its sample. The CDR3 nucleotides read TGTGCCAGCAGCCTCCCGGACAGGGGCACCTACGAGCAGTACTTC. Translated: CASSLPDRGTYEQYF. The chain employs TRBV28 and TRBJ2-7, with TRBD1 identical over 9 bases. CDR1 is MDHEN and CDR2 is SYDVKM in the germline V gene. The CDR3 sequence is 15 residues long. The junction had 8 bases not matched to a gene; V was cut back by 6 bases and J by 2 bases.

The V gene is TRBV14, the J gene TRBJ2-6; D may be TRBD2 (5 bases). Germline loops: CDR1 SGHDN, CDR2 FVKESK. V shed 4 bases and J shed 1 base, with 11 bases lying between them. This CDR3 comprises 16 residues. The CDR3 DNA reads TGTGCCAGCAGCCCCCTTACTAGATCTGGGGCCAACGTCCTGACTTTC. Protein sequence: CASSPLTRSGANVLTF.

The rearrangement links TRBV5-5 to TRBJ1-4; D is undetermined. The V end lost 6 bases, the J end lost 5 bases, and 17 bases lay between the germline ends. CDR1 is SGHKS, CDR2 YYEKEE, per germline (reference sequence). The CDR3 length is 15 residues. In nucleotides, the CDR3 is TGTGCCAGCACCCCCGAGGGCATTCTGAATGAAAAACTGTTTTTT. It yields the protein CASTPEGILNEKLFF.

The gene calls are TRBV15 and TRBJ1-5; 9 bases map to TRBD1. With 2 bases clipped from V and 6 bases from J, the junction kept 8 bases outside the gene matches. This CDR3 has 16 amino acids. Germline CDR1 reads LNHNV; CDR2 reads YYDKDF (reference sequence). The CDR3 sequence: CATSRRPGQGTQPQHF. The DNA of the CDR3 is TGTGCCACCAGCAGACGACCGGGACAGGGTACTCAGCCCCAGCATTTT.

This chain connects TRBV19 to TRBJ2-1; possibly TRBD1 for D (5 bases). The CDR3 has 13 residues. Looked up from germline, CDR1 is LNHDA and CDR2 is SQIVND (reference sequence). V was clipped by 4 bases and J by 6 bases, with 10 bases between them. The CDR3 region is CASSNARGNEQFF. CDR3 in DNA: TGTGCCAGTAGTAACGCAAGGGGCAATGAGCAGTTCTTC.

V is TRBV6-1 and J is TRBJ1-1; 8 bases are a match to TRBD1. The CDR3 runs to 16 residues. CDR1 MNHNS and CDR2 SASEGT come from the germline V gene. The V and J ends lost 4 bases and 2 bases, in that order; junction bases with no gene match: 9. CDR3 residues: CASSVTAGGLNTEAFF. The CDR3, as DNA: TGTGCCAGCAGTGTTACGGCAGGGGGCCTTAACACTGAAGCTTTCTTT.

A note on this clone: Other DNA sequences of this sample code for an identical CDR3. The J gene is TRBJ2-2, the V gene TRBV12-3 or TRBV12-4, with D hard to call. The CDR3 runs to 13 residues. The V end lost 3 bases, the J end lost 5 bases, and 7 bases lay between the germline ends. CDR3 in amino acids: CASSFWGTGELFF. In nucleotides, the CDR3 is TGTGCCAGCAGTTTTTGGGGAACCGGGGAGCTGTTTTTT.

The J gene is TRBJ2-3, the V gene TRBV27; 7 bases align to TRBD1. The length of the CDR3 is 17 residues. V shed 1 base and J 3 bases; nucleotides not matched to a gene: 10. The V gene's germline CDR1 is MNHEY and CDR2 SMNVEV (reference sequence). The CDR3 reads CASSLYLRGFRTDTQYF. In nucleotides, the CDR3 is TGTGCCAGCAGTTTATACCTCAGGGGGTTCAGGACAGATACGCAGTATTTT.

This rearrangement joins TRBV7-8 to TRBJ1-4, with 7 bases matching TRBD1. This CDR3 contains 16 residues. J gave up 8 bases and V 3 bases, and 12 bases lay outside the gene matches. Germline lookup yields CDR1 SGHVS and CDR2 FQNEAQ. The CDR3 bases are TGTGCCAGCAGCTTGAGGGCTGGACAGGCGGGAGAAAAACTGTTTTTT. Translated: CASSLRAGQAGEKLFF.

The rearrangement joins TRBV2 to TRBJ2-7, with D possibly TRBD2 on 6 matching bases. Germline CDR1 and CDR2: SNHLY and FYNNEI. Trimming shortened V by 4 bases and J by 0 bases, and 13 bases separated the two germline ends. The CDR3 runs 15 residues. CDR3: CASSAGAGNSYEQYF. In DNA, the CDR3 is TGTGCCAGCAGTGCCGGCGCGGGAAACTCCTACGAGCAGTACTTC.